This T cell receptor (beta chain) stems from a study of T cell responses to AZD1222 COVID-19 vaccine. Whole-study findings and limits: The reported proportion of spike-specific TCRs targeting unmutated variant regions was nearly half.

Germline CDR1 is SGHRS and CDR2 is YFSETQ. This CDR3 comprises 16 residues. The V end lost 0 bases, the J end lost 6 bases, and 16 bases lay between the germline ends. Repertoires were generated with immunoSEQ multiplex PCR, while TCRdb's copy carries only in-frame clones and drops some. The sample includes about 120,000 clones, approximately 83% seen only once; the top ten take 3% to 4%. Concerning this clone: Antigen: not known.

The sample here was peripheral blood, taken on day 0 of MenACWY control vaccination. The V gene is TRBV5-1, the J gene TRBJ2-1; no firm D call. The TCR sequence derives from an adult in good health. The DNA of the CDR3 is TGCGCCAGCAGCTTGGACGGCTACGTAAGCATCAATGAGCAGTTCTTC. It specifies CASSLDGYVSINEQFF.